One sample yielded the 14 T cell receptor beta chains listed below, sequenced in a study of CD8 T cells in Susac syndrome. Random hexamers served to reverse transcribe roughly 0.45 to 1 ug RNA. One entry per CDR3 protein, called by TCRdb with MiXCR from the immunoSEQ multiplex PCR reads. The sample gives more than 70,000 distinct CDR3 sequences, more than 85% of which show up once; under 0.65% is in the top ten. Sequencing was done on a sample of CD8+ T cells from PBMCs. Receptor source: a human donor with multiple sclerosis.

The chain recombines TRBV6-5 with TRBJ2-7, with D unresolved. CDR3 length: 14 residues. The V gene's germline CDR1 is MNHEY and CDR2 SVGAGI. V dropped 7 bases and J dropped 5 bases, with 18 bases sitting between them. This chain's CDR3 is CASTLHNFMHEQYF. As DNA, the CDR3 is TGTGCCAGCACTCTCCACAATTTCATGCACGAGCAGTACTTC.

The genes are TRBV2 and TRBJ1-1; D might be TRBD1 (6 bases). Deletions cut 11 bases from V and 5 bases from J, with 15 bases between. Germline CDR1 and CDR2: SNHLY and FYNNEI. This CDR3 region has 12 residues. CDR3 DNA: TGTGCCGGGGGGGGGCTCCTGACTGAAGCTTTCTTT. Residues: CAGGGLLTEAFF.

The chain joins TRBV20-1 to TRBJ1-5; 7 bases map to TRBD1. This CDR3 has 10 residues. With V trimmed by 6 bases and J by 12 bases, 5 bases remained unmatched. Germline CDR1 and CDR2: DFQATT and SNEGSKA (reference sequence). CDR3 bases: TGCAGTGCGGGACAGCCTCTCCAGCATTTT. Protein: CSAGQPLQHF.

The genes are TRBV13 and TRBJ2-4; the D gene is possibly TRBD2 (5 bases). The ends were cut back, 4 bases at V and 10 bases at J, with 8 bases in the middle. This CDR3 is 11 amino acids long. Germline V gives CDR1 PRHDT, CDR2 FYEKMQ (reference sequence). Written as DNA, the CDR3 is TGTGCCAGCAGCTCACTAGGTATTCAGTACTTC. This gives the protein CASSSLGIQYF.

This clonotype was seen a single time. CDR3 sequence reads: CASSVDWGNTEAFF. As DNA, the CDR3 is TGTGCCAGCAGCGTAGATTGGGGGAACACTGAAGCTTTCTTT. The chain carries TRBV9 and TRBJ1-1; no clear D. The germline gives CDR1 SGDLS, CDR2 YYNGEE. Trimming removed 0 bases at V and 1 base at J, with 7 bases between. The CDR3 consists of 14 residues.

The chain uses TRBV4-3 and TRBJ2-1; perhaps TRBD2 as D (5 bases). CDR1 is LGHNA, CDR2 YSLEER, per germline. Trimming removed 4 bases from V and 4 bases from J, with 17 bases in between. The CDR3 has 16 amino acids. DNA of the CDR3: TGCGCCAGCAGCCCGGCTAGCTCAATGGGGTACAATGAGCAGTTCTTC. Amino acid sequence: CASSPASSMGYNEQFF.

The rearrangement links TRBV12-3 or TRBV12-4 to TRBJ2-3; a possible D gene is TRBD2 (5 bases). V gave up 6 bases and J gave up 3 bases, with 10 bases separating them. The CDR3 extends over 13 amino acids. The CDR3 sequence: CASRLDWTDTQYF. The CDR3 coding sequence is TGTGCCAGCAGGCTGGACTGGACAGATACGCAGTATTTT.

The chain combines TRBV7-2 with TRBJ1-1; a weak D match, TRBD1 (6 bases). Trimming removed 5 bases from V and 4 bases from J, with 23 bases in between. The CDR3 covers 17 residues. Per germline, CDR1 SGHTA and CDR2 FQGNSA. CDR3 in amino acids: CASSIGGFRGPITEAFF. DNA for the CDR3: TGTGCCAGCAGCATAGGGGGTTTTAGGGGCCCTATCACTGAAGCTTTCTTT. Full variable domain (outside the CDR3, taken from reference TRBV7-2 and TRBJ1-1): GAGVSQSPSNKVTEKGKDVELRCDPISGHTALYWYRQSLGQGLEFLIYFQGNSAPDKSGLPSDRFSAERTGGSVSTLTIQRTQQEDSAVYLCASSIGGFRGPITEAFFGQGTRLTVV.

The chain links TRBV6-2 or TRBV6-3 to TRBJ1-5; D might be TRBD1 (5 bases). The CDR3 spans 17 residues. Germline lookup yields CDR1 MNHEY and CDR2 SVGEGT. Deletions cut 4 bases from V and 1 base from J, with 17 bases between. As DNA, the CDR3 is TGTGCCAGCAGTTCCCCATCGGGGGTTGGCAGCAATCAGCCCCAGCATTTT. It is translated as CASSSPSGVGSNQPQHF.

J is TRBJ2-1 and V is TRBV9, with a weak D call TRBD2 (5 bases). CDR1 and CDR2 (germline): SGDLS, YYNGEE. This CDR3 is 13 amino acids long. V was shortened by 3 bases and J by 7 bases, with 11 bases between the two germline ends. The CDR3 DNA follows: TGTGCCAGCAGCGAAGCTAGCCGGAATGAGCAGTTCTTC. Translated, it gives CASSEASRNEQFF.

The chain couples TRBV15 to TRBJ2-7, with 8 bases that match TRBD1. Per the germline V gene, CDR1 is LNHNV and CDR2 is YYDKDF (reference sequence). V lost 5 bases, J lost 5 bases, and 14 bases stayed unmatched. CDR3 length equals 16 residues. CDR3 in amino acids: CATSPPLTGGNDEQYF. In DNA, the CDR3 is TGTGCCACCAGCCCCCCATTAACAGGGGGAAACGACGAGCAGTACTTC.

The V gene is TRBV28, the J gene TRBJ2-7; tentative D call: TRBD2 (5 bases). Germline CDR1 is MDHEN and CDR2 is SYDVKM. The CDR3 contains 14 residues. With 3 bases removed from V and 2 bases from J, the gap between germline ends came to 11 bases. CDR3 nucleotides: TGTGCCAGCAGTTTGCGAGGGATTACCTACGAGCAGTACTTC. Its translation: CASSLRGITYEQYF.

The J gene is TRBJ2-1, the V gene TRBV4-3, with a tentative D call TRBD2 (5 bases). Trimming took 5 bases from V and 4 from J, leaving 15 bases between them. Germline lookup yields CDR1 LGHNA and CDR2 YSLEER. The CDR3 is 15 amino acids. CDR3 in amino acids: CASSSNAEEYNEQFF. Here the CDR3 DNA reads TGCGCCAGCAGCTCAAACGCGGAGGAGTACAATGAGCAGTTCTTC.

The genes are TRBV9 and TRBJ1-2; a weak D match, TRBD1 (5 bases). Germline V gene data show CDR1 as SGDLS and CDR2 as YYNGEE. V was clipped by 0 bases and J by 5 bases, with 14 bases between them. The CDR3 totals 15 residues. CDR3 nucleotide sequence: TGTGCCAGCAGCGTAGGGGAGGGGTTCTCATATGGCTACACCTTC. Translating it yields CASSVGEGFSYGYTF.